The 9 T cell receptor beta chains below come from one sample, sequenced in a study of blood T cells in healthy people across ages (dated by TCRdb to between 2014 and 2016). Receptors were amplified or captured by 5' RACE. The instrument given in TCRdb is Illumina HiSeq 2500. A second PCR of about 7 to 12 cycles was run with a J-beta primer mix and a sample-barcoded 5' primer. TCRdb reran the public reads through fastp at Q25 and MiXCR, keeping productive beta chains. Each entry merges the rows of one CDR3 protein and shows their most common DNA and genes. In all, the sample holds roughly 1,700,000 distinct CDR3 sequences, and about 28% of those were seen once. The ten largest account for more than 6% of the sample. Sequences were obtained from blood. The receptors here all came from a woman aged 30 to 39 in good health.

The chain employs TRBV11-2 and TRBJ2-1; 10 bases map to TRBD2. Germline V gives CDR1 SGHAT, CDR2 FQNNGV. J gave up 1 base and V 3 bases, and 12 bases lay outside the gene matches. The CDR3 loop spans 19 amino acids. CDR3 nucleotide sequence: TGTGCCAGCAGCTTTCACGAGCGGGAGGGCCGGGTATCCTACAATGAGCAGTTCTTC. Its translation: CASSFHEREGRVSYNEQFF. The entire variable domain, with the rest obtained from reference TRBV11-2 and TRBJ2-1, is as follows: EAGVAQSPRYKIIEKRQSVAFWCNPISGHATLYWYQQILGQGPKLLIQFQNNGVVDDSQLPKDRFSAERLKGVDSTLKIQPAKLEDSAVYLCASSFHEREGRVSYNEQFFGPGTRLTVL.

Concerning this clonotype itself: This may be a read error, as it is one base from a much larger clone. The chain links TRBV4-2 to TRBJ2-4; 8 bases are a match to TRBD2. The germline V gene encodes CDR1 LGHNA and CDR2 YNFKEQ. This CDR3 comprises 17 residues. The CDR3, as DNA: TGTGCCAGCAGCCAGGGGAACGGGGGGGCCTTGGAAGACATTCGGTACTTC. Its protein product is CASSQGNGGALEDIRYF.

This clonotype was counted only a few times. The V and J genes are TRBV20-1 and TRBJ2-3, with 7 bases that match TRBD1. The germline V gene has CDR1 DFQATT and CDR2 SNEGSKA (reference sequence). J was trimmed by 0 bases and V by 0 bases; bases with no gene match: 9. The CDR3 is 17 amino acids. CDR3 bases: TGCAGTGCTAGAGAGATAGCGAGGGGGCCTAGCACAGATACGCAGTATTTT. Protein: CSAREIARGPSTDTQYF.

Remarks on this clonotype: A read error may account for a junction end that differs from germline. This sequence joins TRBV6-5 and TRBJ1-2, with 11 nucleotides matching TRBD1. CDR3 length: 16 residues. The germline V gene has CDR1 MNHEY and CDR2 SVGAGI. The CDR3 protein is CASSYSEGQGGNGHTF. CDR3 nucleotide sequence: TGTGCCAGCAGTTACTCGGAGGGACAGGGGGGTAATGGCCACACCTTC.

This clonotype was seen more than once but under ten times. The chain has TRBV7-9 and TRBJ2-7, with D possibly called TRBD1 or TRBD2 (6 bases each). The V gene's germline CDR1 is SEHNR and CDR2 FQNEAQ (reference sequence). Trimming stripped 2 bases from V and 5 bases from J, with 22 bases between. CDR3 length: 17 residues. For the CDR3, the DNA is TGTGCCAGCAGCTTACGCTCGCGGGGCAGGGGATCCCACGAGCAGTACTTC. Translated: CASSLRSRGRGSHEQYF.

V usage is TRBV3-1 and J usage is TRBJ2-3, with 9 bases lining up with TRBD2. This CDR3 region has 15 residues. The germline CDR1 and CDR2 sequences are LGHDT and YNNKEL (reference sequence). The V gene end was trimmed by 0 bases and the J gene end by 4 bases; junction bases not matched to a gene: 2. In nucleotides, the CDR3 is TGTGCCAGCAGCCAAGACGGGACTAGCTCAGATACGCAGTATTTT. This sequence encodes CASSQDGTSSDTQYF.

The chain links TRBV15 to TRBJ1-5; D is unresolved. The CDR3 loop spans 13 amino acids. The V gene lost 0 bases and the J gene lost 7 bases, with 7 bases spanning the gap. Germline assignment: CDR1 LNHNV and CDR2 YYDKDF (reference sequence). The CDR3 sequence: CATSRDPKQPQHF. The CDR3 DNA reads as TGTGCCACCAGCAGAGACCCGAAGCAGCCCCAGCATTTT.

In its sample, this clonotype was seen a few times. The J gene is TRBJ2-3, the V gene TRBV7-2, with TRBD2 matching over 12 bases. The CDR3 loop spans 16 amino acids. V shed 6 bases, J shed 11 bases, and the junction held 15 bases outside the gene matches. From germline, CDR1 is SGHTA and CDR2 FQGNSA. CDR3 region: CASRGPGTSGPRGQYF. Written as DNA, the CDR3 is TGTGCCAGCAGGGGGCCCGGGACTAGCGGGCCTCGAGGGCAGTATTTT.

This clonotype was seen repeatedly, ten times or more. The V and J genes are TRBV6-5 and TRBJ2-5; D is unclear. The ends were cut back, 4 bases at V and 1 base at J, with 10 bases in the middle. CDR1 is MNHEY and CDR2 is SVGAGI in the germline V gene. The CDR3 is 14 residues long. CDR3 sequence reads: CASSSPPGQETQYF. The CDR3 coding sequence is TGTGCCAGCAGTTCCCCACCGGGCCAAGAGACCCAGTACTTC.